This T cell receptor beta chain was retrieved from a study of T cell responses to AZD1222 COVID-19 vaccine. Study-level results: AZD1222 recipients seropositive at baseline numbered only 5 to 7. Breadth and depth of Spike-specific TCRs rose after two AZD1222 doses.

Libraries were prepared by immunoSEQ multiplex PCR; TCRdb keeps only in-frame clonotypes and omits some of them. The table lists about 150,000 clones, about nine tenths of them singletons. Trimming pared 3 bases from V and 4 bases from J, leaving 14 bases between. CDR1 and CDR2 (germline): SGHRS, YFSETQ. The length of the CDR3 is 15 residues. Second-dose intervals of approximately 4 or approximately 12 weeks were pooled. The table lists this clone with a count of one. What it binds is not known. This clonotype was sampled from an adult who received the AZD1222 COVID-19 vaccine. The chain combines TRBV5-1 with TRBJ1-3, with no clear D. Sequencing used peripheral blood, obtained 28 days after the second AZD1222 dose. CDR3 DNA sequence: TGCGCCAGCAGCTATGACGGGCCCTCAGGAAACACCATATATTTT. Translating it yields CASSYDGPSGNTIYF. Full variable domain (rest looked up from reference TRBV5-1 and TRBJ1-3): KAGVTQTPRYLIKTRGQQVTLSCSPISGHRSVSWYQQTPGQGLQFLFEYFSETQRNKGNFPGRFSGRQFSNSRSEMNVSTLELGDSALYLCASSYDGPSGNTIYFGEGSWLTVV.